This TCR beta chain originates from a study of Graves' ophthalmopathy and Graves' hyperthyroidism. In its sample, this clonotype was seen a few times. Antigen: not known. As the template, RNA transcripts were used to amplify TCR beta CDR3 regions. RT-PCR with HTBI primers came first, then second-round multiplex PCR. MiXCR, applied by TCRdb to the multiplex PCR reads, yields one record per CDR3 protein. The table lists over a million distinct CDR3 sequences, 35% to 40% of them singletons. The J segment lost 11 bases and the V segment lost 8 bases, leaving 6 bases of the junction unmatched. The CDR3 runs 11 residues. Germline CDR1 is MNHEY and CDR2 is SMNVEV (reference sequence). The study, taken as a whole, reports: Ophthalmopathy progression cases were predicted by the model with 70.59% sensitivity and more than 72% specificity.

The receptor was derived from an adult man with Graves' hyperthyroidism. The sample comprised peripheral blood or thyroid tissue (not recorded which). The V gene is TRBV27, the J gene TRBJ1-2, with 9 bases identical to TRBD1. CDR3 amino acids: CASRDRARYTF. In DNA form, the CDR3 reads TGTGCCAGCCGGGACAGGGCACGGTACACCTTC.